This T cell receptor (beta chain) came from a study of CD8 T cells in ankylosing spondylitis. CDR1 is SGHTA and CDR2 is FQGNSA in the germline V gene. V lost 8 bases, J lost 2 bases, and 12 bases lay in between. This CDR3 spans 14 amino acids. Notes on the study in general: Clones linked to the disease showed a CD8+ phenotype. They occurred at relatively low frequencies in peripheral blood. Ankylosing spondylitis blood appeared to carry a characteristic TCR beta motif of roughly 8 highly homologous variants. As reported, disease-linked clones showed significant enrichment in matched ankylosing spondylitis synovial fluid.

TCRdb passed the 5' RACE reads through MiXCR, listing each CDR3 protein once. The sample gives fewer than 550,000 distinct CDR3 sequences, about 5.2% of which show up once; roughly 3.5% is in the top ten. This clonotype was found a few times. Its cognate antigen is unknown. Sequencing used blood, either unsorted or a sorted T cell fraction (not recorded which). This clonotype was obtained from a male donor with ankylosing spondylitis. This chain joins TRBV7-2 and TRBJ2-2; D possibly corresponds to TRBD1 (6 bases). The CDR3 protein is CASGRDTNTGELFF. In DNA, the CDR3 is TGTGCCAGCGGCCGGGACACCAACACCGGGGAGCTGTTTTTT.